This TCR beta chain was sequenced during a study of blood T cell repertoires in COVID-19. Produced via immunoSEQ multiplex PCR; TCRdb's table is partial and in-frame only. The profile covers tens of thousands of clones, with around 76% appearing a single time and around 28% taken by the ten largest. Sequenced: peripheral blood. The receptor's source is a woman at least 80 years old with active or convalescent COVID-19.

The CDR3 nucleotides read TGTGCCACCAGTGATTTTCCCCGGACACTCACAACTAATGAAAAACTGTTTTTT. It specifies CATSDFPRTLTTNEKLFF. The chain employs TRBV24-1 and TRBJ1-4; weak D call: TRBD1 (5 bases). Trimming shortened V by 1 base and J by 0 bases, and 14 bases separated the two germline ends. CDR1 KGHDR and CDR2 SFDVKD come from the germline V gene. This CDR3 region has 18 residues.